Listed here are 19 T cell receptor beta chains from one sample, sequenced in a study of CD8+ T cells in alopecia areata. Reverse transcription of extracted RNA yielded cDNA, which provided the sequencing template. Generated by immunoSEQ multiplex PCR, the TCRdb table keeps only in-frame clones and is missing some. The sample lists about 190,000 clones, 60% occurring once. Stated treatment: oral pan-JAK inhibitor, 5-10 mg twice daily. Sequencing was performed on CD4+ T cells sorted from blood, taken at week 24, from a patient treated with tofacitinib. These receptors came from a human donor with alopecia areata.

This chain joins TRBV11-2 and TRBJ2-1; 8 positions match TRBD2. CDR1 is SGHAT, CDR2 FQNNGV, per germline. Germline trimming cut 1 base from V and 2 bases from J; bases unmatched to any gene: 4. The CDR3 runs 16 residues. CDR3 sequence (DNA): TGTGCCAGCAGCTTAGCGGGTAGCGGGGCCTACAATGAGCAGTTCTTC. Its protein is CASSLAGSGAYNEQFF. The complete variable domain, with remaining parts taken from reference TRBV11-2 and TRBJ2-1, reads EAGVAQSPRYKIIEKRQSVAFWCNPISGHATLYWYQQILGQGPKLLIQFQNNGVVDDSQLPKDRFSAERLKGVDSTLKIQPAKLEDSAVYLCASSLAGSGAYNEQFFGPGTRLTVL.

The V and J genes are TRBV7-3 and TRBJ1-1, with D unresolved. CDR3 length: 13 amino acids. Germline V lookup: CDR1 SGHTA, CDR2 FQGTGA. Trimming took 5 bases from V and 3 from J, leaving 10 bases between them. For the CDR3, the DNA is TGTGCCAGCAGCGTAGAGAGGGACACTGAAGCTTTCTTT. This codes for CASSVERDTEAFF.

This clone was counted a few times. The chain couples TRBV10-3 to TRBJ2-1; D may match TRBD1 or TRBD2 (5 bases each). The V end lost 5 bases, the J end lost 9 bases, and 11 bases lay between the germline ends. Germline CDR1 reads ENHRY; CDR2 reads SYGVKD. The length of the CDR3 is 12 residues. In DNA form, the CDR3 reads TGTGCCATCAGTTGGGACGGGCGTGAGCAGTTCTTC. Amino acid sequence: CAISWDGREQFF.

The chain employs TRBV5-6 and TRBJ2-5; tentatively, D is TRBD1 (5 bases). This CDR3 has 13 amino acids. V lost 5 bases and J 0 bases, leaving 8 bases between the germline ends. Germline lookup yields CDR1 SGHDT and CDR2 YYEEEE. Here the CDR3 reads CASRSTDQETQYF. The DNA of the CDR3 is TGTGCCAGCAGATCGACAGACCAAGAGACCCAGTACTTC.

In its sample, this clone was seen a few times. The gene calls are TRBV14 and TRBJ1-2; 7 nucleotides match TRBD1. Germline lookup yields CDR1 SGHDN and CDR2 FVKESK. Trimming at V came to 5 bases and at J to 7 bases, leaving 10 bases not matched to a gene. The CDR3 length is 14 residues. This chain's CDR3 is CASSVTGRSFGYTF. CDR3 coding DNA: TGTGCCAGCAGCGTGACAGGGAGATCATTTGGCTACACCTTC. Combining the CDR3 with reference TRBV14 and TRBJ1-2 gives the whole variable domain EAGVTQFPSHSVIEKGQTVTLRCDPISGHDNLYWYRRVMGKEIKFLLHFVKESKQDESGMPNNRFLAERTGGTYSTLKVQPAELEDSGVYFCASSVTGRSFGYTFGSGTRLTVV.

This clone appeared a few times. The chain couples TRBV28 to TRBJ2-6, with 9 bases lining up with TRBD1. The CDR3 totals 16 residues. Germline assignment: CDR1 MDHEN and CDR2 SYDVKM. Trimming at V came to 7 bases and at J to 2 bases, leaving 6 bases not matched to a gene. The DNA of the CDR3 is TGTGCCAGCACTAGACAGGGGGACCCTGGGGCCAACGTCCTGACTTTC. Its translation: CASTRQGDPGANVLTF. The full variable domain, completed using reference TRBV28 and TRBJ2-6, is DVKVTQSSRYLVKRTGEKVFLECVQDMDHENMFWYRQDPGLGLRLIYFSYDVKMKEKGDIPEGYSVSREKKERFSLILESASTNQTSMYLCASTRQGDPGANVLTFGAGSRLTVL.

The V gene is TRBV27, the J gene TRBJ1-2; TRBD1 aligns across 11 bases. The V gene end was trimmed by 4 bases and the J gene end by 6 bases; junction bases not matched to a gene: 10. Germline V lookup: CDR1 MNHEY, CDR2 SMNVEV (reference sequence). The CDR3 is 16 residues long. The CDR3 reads CASSSRTGTGGNGYTF. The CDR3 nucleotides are TGTGCCAGCAGTTCCCGGACCGGGACAGGGGGGAATGGCTACACCTTC.

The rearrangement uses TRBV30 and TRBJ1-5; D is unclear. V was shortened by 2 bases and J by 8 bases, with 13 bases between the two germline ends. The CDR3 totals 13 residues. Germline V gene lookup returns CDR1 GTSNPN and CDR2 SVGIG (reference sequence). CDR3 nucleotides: TGTGCCTGGAGTCACAGCTTCCGAGAGCCCCAGCATTTT. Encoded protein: CAWSHSFREPQHF.

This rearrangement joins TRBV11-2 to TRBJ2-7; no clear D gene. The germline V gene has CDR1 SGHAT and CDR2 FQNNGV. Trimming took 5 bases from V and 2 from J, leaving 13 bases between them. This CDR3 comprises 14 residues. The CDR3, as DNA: TGTGCCAGCAGCCTTGGCAGGTATGCCTACGAGCAGTACTTC. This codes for CASSLGRYAYEQYF. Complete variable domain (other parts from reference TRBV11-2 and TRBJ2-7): EAGVAQSPRYKIIEKRQSVAFWCNPISGHATLYWYQQILGQGPKLLIQFQNNGVVDDSQLPKDRFSAERLKGVDSTLKIQPAKLEDSAVYLCASSLGRYAYEQYFGPGTRLTVT.

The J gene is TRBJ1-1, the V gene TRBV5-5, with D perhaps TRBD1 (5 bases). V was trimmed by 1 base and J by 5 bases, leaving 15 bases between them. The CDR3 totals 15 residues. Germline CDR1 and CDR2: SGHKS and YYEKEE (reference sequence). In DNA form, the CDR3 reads TGTGCCAGCAGCTTGCACGGGACCACTTTGACTGAAGCTTTCTTT. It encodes CASSLHGTTLTEAFF.

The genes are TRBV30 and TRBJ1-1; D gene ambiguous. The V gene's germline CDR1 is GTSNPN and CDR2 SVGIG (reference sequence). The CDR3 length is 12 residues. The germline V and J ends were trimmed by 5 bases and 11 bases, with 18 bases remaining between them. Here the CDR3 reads CAWSSTTSAAFF. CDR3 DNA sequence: TGTGCCTGGTCCTCGACAACCTCGGCGGCTTTCTTT.

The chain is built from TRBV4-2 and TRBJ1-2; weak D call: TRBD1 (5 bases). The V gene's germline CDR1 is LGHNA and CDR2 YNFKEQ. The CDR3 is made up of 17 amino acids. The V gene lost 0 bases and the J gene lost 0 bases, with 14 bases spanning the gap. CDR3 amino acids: CASSQDPSGGANYGYTF. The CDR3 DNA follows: TGTGCCAGCAGCCAAGATCCCTCCGGGGGTGCTAACTATGGCTACACCTTC.

The CDR3 bases are TGCAGCGTTGAAGGGGGAGTCAGCTCCTACGAGCAGTACTTC. The encoded protein is CSVEGGVSSYEQYF. The chain uses TRBV29-1 and TRBJ2-7, with D possibly TRBD2 on 5 matching bases. Germline CDR1 and CDR2: SQVTM and ANQGSEA. This CDR3 has 14 amino acids. V was pared by 1 base and J by 0 bases, with 10 bases between.

The CDR3 loop reads CASRLRDPTEAQYF. Here the CDR3 DNA reads TGTGCCAGCAGGCTCCGGGACCCCACCGAGGCCCAGTACTTC. V gene TRBV7-2 combines with J gene TRBJ2-5, with D possibly being TRBD1 or TRBD2 (5 bases each). V gave up 6 bases and J gave up 9 bases, with 20 bases separating them. The CDR3 totals 14 residues. CDR1 and CDR2 (germline): SGHTA, FQGNSA.

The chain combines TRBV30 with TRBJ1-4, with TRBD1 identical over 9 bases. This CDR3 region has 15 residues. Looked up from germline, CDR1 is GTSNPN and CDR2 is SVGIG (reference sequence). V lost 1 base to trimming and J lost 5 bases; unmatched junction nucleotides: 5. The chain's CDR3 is CAWSASGTGNEKLFF. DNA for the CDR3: TGTGCCTGGAGTGCATCCGGGACAGGGAATGAAAAACTGTTTTTT.

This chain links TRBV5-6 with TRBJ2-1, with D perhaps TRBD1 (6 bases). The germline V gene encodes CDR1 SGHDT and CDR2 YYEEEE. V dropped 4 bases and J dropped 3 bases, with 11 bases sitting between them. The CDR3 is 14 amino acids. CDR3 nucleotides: TGTGCCAGCAGCCTCCGGGACAACTACAATGAGCAGTTCTTC. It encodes CASSLRDNYNEQFF.

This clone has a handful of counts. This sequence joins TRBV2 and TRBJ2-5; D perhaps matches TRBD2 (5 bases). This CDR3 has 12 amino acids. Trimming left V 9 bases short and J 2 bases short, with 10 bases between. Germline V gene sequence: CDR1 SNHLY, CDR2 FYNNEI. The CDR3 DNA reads TGTGCCAGTCCACGGGGACAAGAGACCCAGTACTTC. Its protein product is CASPRGQETQYF.

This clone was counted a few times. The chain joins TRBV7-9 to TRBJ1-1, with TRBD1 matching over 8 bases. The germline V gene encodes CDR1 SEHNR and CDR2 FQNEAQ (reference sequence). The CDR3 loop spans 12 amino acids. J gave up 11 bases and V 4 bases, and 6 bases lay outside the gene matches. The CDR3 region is CASSSQGAGAFF. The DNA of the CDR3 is TGTGCCAGCAGCTCTCAGGGGGCCGGTGCTTTCTTT.

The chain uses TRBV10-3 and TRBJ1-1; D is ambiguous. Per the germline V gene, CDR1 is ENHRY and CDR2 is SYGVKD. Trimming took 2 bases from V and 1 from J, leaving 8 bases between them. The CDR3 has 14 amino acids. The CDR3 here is CAISEIQENTEAFF. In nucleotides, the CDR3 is TGTGCCATCAGTGAGATCCAGGAGAACACTGAAGCTTTCTTT.